The 16 T cell receptor beta chains presented below share a single source sample, sequenced in a study of a mutant IDH1 vaccine in newly diagnosed glioma. No cognate antigen is known for these TCRs. The protocol was immunoSEQ multiplex PCR, while the TCRdb copy is restricted to in-frame clones and leaves out a portion. Seen here are over 75,000 clones, approximately 78% observed once, and the top ten hold approximately 5%. Time point given: week 47, end of study. Doses of 300 ug of mutant IDH1 20-mer peptide were given with topical imiquimod. Sequences were derived from PBMCs, sampled from a glioma patient whose treatment included an IDH1 peptide vaccine. All receptors come from a man aged 40-50 years with glioma.

This clone was detected a few times. The chain couples TRBV4-1 to TRBJ2-3; D not certain. Germline assignment: CDR1 MGHRA and CDR2 YSYEKL. Trimming stripped 0 bases from V and 8 bases from J, with 9 bases between. CDR3 size: 13 residues. The CDR3 sequence: CASSQDNIATQYF. For the CDR3, the DNA is TGCGCCAGCAGCCAAGATAACATTGCTACGCAGTATTTT.

The V gene is TRBV29-1, the J gene TRBJ2-3, with D possibly matching TRBD2 (6 bases). The CDR3 has 15 residues. Looked up from germline, CDR1 is SQVTM and CDR2 is ANQGSEA. V was cut by 3 bases and J by 1 base, with 14 bases left in between. CDR3 sequence reads: CSVDGFGGGTDTQYF. The CDR3 region has the DNA TGCAGCGTTGATGGTTTCGGGGGAGGCACAGATACGCAGTATTTT.

This clone showed up just a few times. The chain links TRBV5-1 to TRBJ1-4; TRBD1 aligns across 9 bases. Germline CDR1 reads SGHRS; CDR2 reads YFSETQ. The CDR3 sequence is 16 residues long. With 4 bases clipped from V and 10 bases from J, the junction kept 14 bases outside the gene matches. Here the CDR3 reads CASSPAQGQGKGKLFF. CDR3 coding DNA: TGCGCCAGCAGCCCGGCCCAGGGACAGGGAAAAGGAAAACTGTTTTTT.

This clone was observed once. V and J are TRBV5-1 and TRBJ2-7; no firm D call. The CDR3 consists of 12 residues. The germline CDR1 and CDR2 sequences are SGHRS and YFSETQ. V lost 1 base, J lost 7 bases, and 9 bases lay in between. The CDR3 protein is CASSLTATEQYF. The CDR3 DNA sequence: TGCGCCAGCAGCTTGACCGCAACGGAGCAGTACTTC.

The gene calls are TRBV5-4 and TRBJ2-1, with 10 nucleotides matching TRBD2. V was clipped by 4 bases and J by 12 bases; unmatched bases: 13. Germline CDR1 is SGHNT and CDR2 is YYREEE (reference sequence). The CDR3 runs to 15 residues. The CDR3 sequence: CASSRETSGPGGQFF. Here the CDR3 DNA reads TGTGCCAGCAGCAGGGAGACTAGCGGGCCCGGGGGGCAGTTCTTC.

This clone was observed a handful of times. This chain uses TRBV7-9 with TRBJ1-5; D not certain. Trimming took off 8 bases at V and 0 bases at J, with 11 bases between the two ends. Germline CDR1 is SEHNR and CDR2 is FQNEAQ (reference sequence). The CDR3 is 14 amino acids. The CDR3 DNA follows: TGTGCCAGCCAAGAGGAATATAGCAATCAGCCCCAGCATTTT. It encodes CASQEEYSNQPQHF. Supplemented by reference TRBV7-9 and TRBJ1-5, the full variable domain reads DTGVSQNPRHKITKRGQNVTFRCDPISEHNRLYWYRQTLGQGPEFLTYFQNEAQLEKSRLLSDRFSAERPKGSFSTLEIQRTEQGDSAMYLCASQEEYSNQPQHFGDGTRLSIL.

The chain is built from TRBV19 and TRBJ2-3; the D gene is possibly TRBD1 (6 bases). The CDR3 length is 15 residues. Germline values: CDR1 LNHDA, CDR2 SQIVND (reference sequence). Trimming left V 3 bases short and J 4 bases short, with 14 bases between. This CDR3 is CASSILTGRADTQYF. The CDR3 nucleotides are TGTGCCAGTAGTATTCTTACAGGGCGGGCAGATACGCAGTATTTT. Variable domain in full (rest from reference TRBV19 and TRBJ2-3): DGGITQSPKYLFRKEGQNVTLSCEQNLNHDAMYWYRQDPGQGLRLIYYSQIVNDFQKGDIAEGYSVSREKKESFPLTVTSAQKNPTAFYLCASSILTGRADTQYFGPGTRLTVL.

The J gene is TRBJ1-2, the V gene TRBV2; the match to TRBD1 covers 8 bases. Trimming cost V 6 bases and J 1 base; bases outside gene matches: 4. Germline-derived CDR1 and CDR2 are SNHLY and FYNNEI. The CDR3 spans 14 residues. CDR3 in DNA: TGTGCCAGCAGGAGGACAGGGAGTAACTATGGCTACACCTTC. Protein: CASRRTGSNYGYTF.

The gene calls are TRBV5-6 and TRBJ2-4, with TRBD1 matching 12 bases. The ends lost 5 bases at V and 8 bases at J; junction bases unmatched: 17. The CDR3 has 18 amino acids. CDR1 is SGHDT and CDR2 is YYEEEE in the germline V gene. The CDR3 bases are TGTGCCAGCAGTCCGACCGGGACAGGGGGCTTTGGCGATGACATTCAGTACTTC. Protein product: CASSPTGTGGFGDDIQYF. Variable domain in full (rest from reference TRBV5-6 and TRBJ2-4): DAGVTQSPTHLIKTRGQQVTLRCSPKSGHDTVSWYQQALGQGPQFIFQYYEEEERQRGNFPDRFSGHQFPNYSSELNVNALLLGDSALYLCASSPTGTGGFGDDIQYFGAGTRLSVL.

This clone was found a few times. The chain has TRBV5-4 and TRBJ1-4, with TRBD1 identical over 9 bases. The CDR3 contains 13 residues. CDR1 and CDR2 (germline): SGHNT, YYREEE (reference sequence). V trimming: 5 bases; J trimming: 8 bases; junction bases outside the gene matches: 4. The CDR3 DNA reads TGTGCCAGCAGATCCGGGACAGGGGAAAAACTGTTTTTT. Encoded protein: CASRSGTGEKLFF. Together with reference TRBV5-4 and TRBJ1-4, the CDR3 gives the full variable domain: ETGVTQSPTHLIKTRGQQVTLRCSSQSGHNTVSWYQQALGQGPQFIFQYYREEENGRGNFPPRFSGLQFPNYSSELNVNALELDDSALYLCASRSGTGEKLFFGSGTQLSVL.

The chain combines TRBV7-9 with TRBJ1-2, with 8 nucleotides matching TRBD1. V lost 2 bases to trimming and J lost 4 bases; unmatched junction nucleotides: 3. There are 14 residues in the CDR3. Per germline, CDR1 SEHNR and CDR2 FQNEAQ (reference sequence). The CDR3 DNA is TGTGCCAGCAGCTTATCAGGGGGCATCTATGGCTACACCTTC. It codes for CASSLSGGIYGYTF. The variable domain in full, completed from reference TRBV7-9 and TRBJ1-2, reads DTGVSQNPRHKITKRGQNVTFRCDPISEHNRLYWYRQTLGQGPEFLTYFQNEAQLEKSRLLSDRFSAERPKGSFSTLEIQRTEQGDSAMYLCASSLSGGIYGYTFGSGTRLTVV.

The genes are TRBV11-2 and TRBJ1-1; D remains ambiguous. The germline V gene encodes CDR1 SGHAT and CDR2 FQNNGV. The V gene lost 5 bases and the J gene lost 3 bases, with 10 bases spanning the gap. This CDR3 has 13 amino acids. The CDR3 spells CASSRDMDTEAFF. In DNA form, the CDR3 reads TGTGCCAGCAGCCGCGACATGGACACTGAAGCTTTCTTT.

The J gene is TRBJ2-1, the V gene TRBV7-2; 9 bases are a match to TRBD2. Germline CDR1 and CDR2: SGHTA and FQGNSA. The CDR3 extends over 12 amino acids. Losses at the gene ends were 4 bases for V and 10 bases for J; bases not matched to a gene: 2. CDR3 in amino acids: CASSWGLAEQFF. The CDR3 nucleotides are TGTGCCAGCAGCTGGGGACTAGCCGAGCAGTTCTTC. The whole variable domain, remainder taken from reference TRBV7-2 and TRBJ2-1, is GAGVSQSPSNKVTEKGKDVELRCDPISGHTALYWYRQSLGQGLEFLIYFQGNSAPDKSGLPSDRFSAERTGGSVSTLTIQRTQQEDSAVYLCASSWGLAEQFFGPGTRLTVL.

This clone appeared once. This chain connects TRBV7-8 to TRBJ1-2; no firm D call. V was pared by 5 bases and J by 8 bases, with 9 bases between. The germline gives CDR1 SGHVS, CDR2 FQNEAQ. The CDR3 is 11 amino acids. The CDR3 sequence is CASSPLGGYTF. The CDR3 DNA reads as TGTGCCAGCAGCCCCCTTGGGGGCTACACCTTC.

This clone turned up a few times. The chain has TRBV9 and TRBJ2-7; 8 bases map to TRBD1. V lost 3 bases to trimming and J lost 5 bases; unmatched junction nucleotides: 10. This CDR3 has 15 amino acids. CDR1 is SGDLS and CDR2 is YYNGEE in the germline V gene. For the CDR3, the DNA is TGTGCCAGCAGCGAGCGGACAGGGCTGGCCCACGAGCAGTACTTC. This gives the protein CASSERTGLAHEQYF.

This chain links TRBV12-5 with TRBJ1-1; maybe TRBD1 (5 bases). The germline V gene encodes CDR1 LGHNT and CDR2 FRNRAP. The CDR3 contains 14 residues. Trimming shortened V by 6 bases and J by 1 base, and 12 bases separated the two germline ends. In nucleotides, the CDR3 is TGTGCTAGTGGCTTTGGGACCAAGAACACTGAAGCTTTCTTT. Encoded protein: CASGFGTKNTEAFF.